This T cell receptor beta chain was sequenced during a study of blood T cells in healthy people across ages. Primers used in a second PCR of about 6 to 12 cycles were a sample-barcoded 5' primer and a J-beta primer mix. Every cDNA molecule carried a tag from a template-switch adaptor bearing 12 random nucleotides. One entry per CDR3 protein results from TCRdb running MiXCR on the 5' RACE reads. Of 1.5 million to 2 million distinct CDR3 sequences listed, 39% are singletons. Each sample yielded at least 5.5 micrograms of PBMC total RNA. This clonotype was seen repeatedly, ten times or more. The sequence was obtained from a human donor in good health. Sequenced material: blood.

The CDR3 is CASSPSGPQETQYF. CDR3 nucleotide sequence: TGTGCCAGCAGTCCTTCCGGCCCGCAAGAGACCCAGTACTTC. The genes are TRBV6-2 or TRBV6-3 and TRBJ2-5; D is ambiguous. This CDR3 is built from 14 residues. Germline V gene lookup returns CDR1 MNHEY and CDR2 SVGEGT. The V and J ends lost 5 bases and 2 bases respectively, with 12 bases between them.